The next 17 T cell receptor beta chains were all read from a single sample in a study of blood T cell repertoires in COVID-19. The data were produced by immunoSEQ multiplex PCR, yet TCRdb's version contains in-frame clones alone and is incomplete. The repertoire includes some 98,000 clones, under 90% of them detected once, and roughly 20% sits in the top ten. Sequencing used peripheral blood. Source of these receptors: a human donor in a cohort sampled during active COVID-19.

J is TRBJ1-6 and V is TRBV14, with D possibly being TRBD1 (5 bases). CDR3 length: 14 amino acids. Trimming took off 0 bases at V and 9 bases at J, with 9 bases between the two ends. Germline CDR1 reads SGHDN; CDR2 reads FVKESK. CDR3 loop: CASSQESGGSPLHF. The CDR3 DNA follows: TGTGCCAGCAGCCAAGAATCCGGGGGTTCACCCCTCCACTTT.

This sequence joins TRBV28 and TRBJ1-1, with D possibly being TRBD1 (5 bases). V shed 7 bases and J shed 5 bases, with 17 bases lying between them. CDR3 length: 14 residues. Germline V lookup: CDR1 MDHEN, CDR2 SYDVKM. The DNA of the CDR3 is TGTGCCAGCATAACGGGGGGGGTAAGGACTGAAGCTTTCTTT. Translating it yields CASITGGVRTEAFF.

The CDR3 DNA sequence: TGTGCCAGCAGCTCTTTCCAGGGCGCCAATCAGCCCCAGCATTTT. Its translation is CASSSFQGANQPQHF. The chain combines TRBV5-6 with TRBJ1-5; D perhaps matches TRBD1 (5 bases). Trimming left V 3 bases short and J 3 bases short, with 13 bases between. CDR3 length equals 15 residues. CDR1 SGHDT and CDR2 YYEEEE come from the germline V gene.

This clone has just one count. This chain links TRBV7-3 with TRBJ2-4; 7 bases line up with TRBD1. V trimming: 0 bases; J trimming: 7 bases; junction bases outside the gene matches: 0. In germline, CDR1 is SGHTA, CDR2 FQGTGA. The CDR3 extends over 13 amino acids. The CDR3: CASSLTGGNIQYF. In DNA, the CDR3 is TGTGCCAGCAGCTTAACAGGGGGCAACATTCAGTACTTC.

The genes are TRBV7-9 and TRBJ2-7; 7 bases are a match to TRBD1. CDR3 length: 14 amino acids. Germline CDR1 is SEHNR and CDR2 is FQNEAQ (reference sequence). V lost 5 bases, J lost 4 bases, and 8 bases stayed unmatched. The CDR3 DNA reads TGTGCCAGCAGCCCTAGGACAGGCATATACGAGCAGTACTTC. Amino acid sequence: CASSPRTGIYEQYF.

V and J are TRBV7-9 and TRBJ1-4; weak D call: TRBD1 (5 bases). V lost 1 base, J lost 3 bases, and 9 bases lay in between. The CDR3 is 15 residues long. Germline V gene lookup returns CDR1 SEHNR and CDR2 FQNEAQ (reference sequence). CDR3 protein: CASSLVGGANEKLFF. As DNA, the CDR3 is TGTGCCAGCAGCTTAGTGGGGGGAGCTAATGAAAAACTGTTTTTT.

V gene TRBV19 combines with J gene TRBJ1-2; no definite D call. Germline assignment: CDR1 LNHDA and CDR2 SQIVND (reference sequence). V was trimmed by 10 bases and J by 4 bases, leaving 13 bases between them. The CDR3 runs to 12 residues. In DNA, the CDR3 is TGTGCCACTCGGGGAGTGGCCTATGGCTACACCTTC. It translates to CATRGVAYGYTF.

V and J are TRBV10-3 and TRBJ2-5, with D tentatively TRBD2 (5 bases). Trimming stripped 7 bases from V and 1 base from J, with 13 bases between. CDR1 and CDR2 (germline): ENHRY, SYGVKD. The CDR3 totals 14 residues. The CDR3 loop reads CAIIRGRLQETQYF. DNA of the CDR3: TGTGCCATCATCCGCGGGCGACTCCAAGAGACCCAGTACTTC.

The chain has TRBV7-2 and TRBJ2-1; D might be TRBD2 (6 bases). Germline CDR1 SGHTA, CDR2 FQGNSA. Trimming removed 2 bases from V and 0 bases from J, with 14 bases in between. CDR3 size: 17 residues. The CDR3 DNA sequence: TGTGCCAGCAGCTTAATGGGGGGACTGAGCTCCTACAATGAGCAGTTCTTC. It codes for CASSLMGGLSSYNEQFF.

The V call is TRBV18, the J call TRBJ2-7; 8 bases are shared with TRBD2. The CDR3 covers 14 residues. Germline V lookup: CDR1 KGHSH, CDR2 LQKENI. The V and J ends lost 4 bases and 3 bases, in that order; junction bases with no gene match: 5. CDR3: CASSLGSGSYEQYF. The CDR3 DNA sequence: TGTGCCAGCTCACTGGGCAGCGGGAGCTACGAGCAGTACTTC.

The J gene is TRBJ1-5, the V gene TRBV10-3; D not certain. Germline V gene sequence: CDR1 ENHRY, CDR2 SYGVKD. CDR3 length equals 16 residues. V was shortened by 5 bases and J by 0 bases, with 14 bases between the two germline ends. The CDR3 spells CAISRSNQDSNQPQHF. Written as DNA, the CDR3 is TGTGCCATCAGTCGTTCTAATCAGGATAGCAATCAGCCCCAGCATTTT.

The CDR3 loop is CASSPRTGGSHTQYF. CDR3 DNA: TGTGCCAGCAGTCCACGGACAGGGGGGTCACATACGCAGTATTTT. The chain combines TRBV27 with TRBJ2-3; 10 bases fit TRBD1. Germline lookup yields CDR1 MNHEY and CDR2 SMNVEV (reference sequence). There are 15 residues in the CDR3. J lost 7 bases, V lost 5 bases, and 9 bases had no gene match.

This clone occurred once. The V gene is TRBV7-2, the J gene TRBJ2-5, with TRBD2 as a possible D gene (6 bases). CDR1 and CDR2 (germline): SGHTA, FQGNSA. Trimming took 5 bases from V and 5 from J, leaving 21 bases between them. CDR3 length equals 16 residues. The CDR3 nucleotides are TGTGCCAGCAGCCCGAGCCCGACTAGTCTCTCGGAGACCCAGTACTTC. This codes for CASSPSPTSLSETQYF.

Comment on this clone: Other DNA sequences of this sample code for an identical CDR3. The genes are TRBV2 and TRBJ1-1; possibly TRBD1 for D (6 bases). The ends were cut back, 8 bases at V and 1 base at J, with 11 bases in the middle. Germline V CDR1 and CDR2: SNHLY, FYNNEI. The CDR3 has 13 residues. CDR3 sequence: CASSEQGNTEAFF. DNA of the CDR3: TGTGCCAGCTCGGAACAGGGGAACACTGAAGCTTTCTTT.

The chain joins TRBV30 to TRBJ2-6, with TRBD1 identical over 9 bases. Germline V CDR1 and CDR2: GTSNPN, SVGIG (reference sequence). With 1 base clipped from V and 0 bases from J, the junction kept 1 base outside the gene matches. This CDR3 has 16 amino acids. CDR3 protein: CAWSGTGDSGANVLTF. The CDR3 DNA sequence: TGTGCCTGGAGTGGGACAGGGGACTCTGGGGCCAACGTCCTGACTTTC.

The chain links TRBV3-1 (or the pseudogene TRBV3-2) to TRBJ1-1; D gene ambiguous. Germline V CDR1 and CDR2: LGHDT, YNNKEL (reference sequence). V dropped 4 bases and J dropped 2 bases, with 14 bases sitting between them. This CDR3 comprises 15 residues. Here the CDR3 DNA reads TGTGCCAGCAGCCTCCTCGGGCGGGTAAACACTGAAGCTTTCTTT. Protein product: CASSLLGRVNTEAFF.

The J gene is TRBJ2-5, the V gene TRBV5-4, with TRBD2 matching 10 bases. The CDR3 runs 17 residues. Germline V gene data show CDR1 as SGHNT and CDR2 as YYREEE (reference sequence). The J segment lost 7 bases and the V segment lost 0 bases, leaving 12 bases of the junction unmatched. The CDR3 DNA is TGTGCCAGCAGCTTGGCCGTAGCGGGAGGCCAAGGGGGGACCCAGTACTTC. The encoded protein is CASSLAVAGGQGGTQYF.